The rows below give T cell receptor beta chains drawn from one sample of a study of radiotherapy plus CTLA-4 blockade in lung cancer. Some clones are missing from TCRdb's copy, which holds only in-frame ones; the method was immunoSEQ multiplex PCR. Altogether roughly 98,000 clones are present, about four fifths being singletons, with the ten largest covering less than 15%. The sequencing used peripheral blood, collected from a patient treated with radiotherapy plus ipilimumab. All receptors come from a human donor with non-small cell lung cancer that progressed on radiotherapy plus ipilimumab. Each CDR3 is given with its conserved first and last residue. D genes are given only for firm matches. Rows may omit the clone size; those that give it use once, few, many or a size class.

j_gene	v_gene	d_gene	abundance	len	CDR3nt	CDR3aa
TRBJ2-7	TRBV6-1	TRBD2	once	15	TGTGCCAGCAGGGAAGGACTAGCGGGGGTGTGGGAGCAGTACTTC	CASREGLAGVWEQYF
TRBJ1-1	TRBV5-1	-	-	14	TGCGCCAGCAGCGGGGGACTGAAGAACACTGAAGCTTTCTTT	CASSGGLKNTEAFF
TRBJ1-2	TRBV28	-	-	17	TGTGCCAGCAGTTTTCCCGTGGGGGGGGCCTCGAACTATGGCTACACCTTC	CASSFPVGGASNYGYTF
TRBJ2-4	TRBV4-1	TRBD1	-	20	TGCGCCAGCAGCCAAGATAGGAACATTAGGGACAGACTAGCCAAAAACATTCAGTACTTC	CASSQDRNIRDRLAKNIQYF
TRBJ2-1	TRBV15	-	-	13	TGTGCCACCAGCGGCCCCCCAGTTAATGAGCAGTTCTTC	CATSGPPVNEQFF
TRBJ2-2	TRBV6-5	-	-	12	TGTGCCAGCAGCCCACGAGGCGGGGAGCTGTTTTTT	CASSPRGGELFF
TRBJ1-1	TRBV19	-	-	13	TGTGCCAGTAGTATCTTGTGGAACACTGAAGCTTTCTTT	CASSILWNTEAFF
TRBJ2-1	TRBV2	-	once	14	TGTGCCAGCACGGTCCTAGCGAATTACAATGAGCAGTTCTTC	CASTVLANYNEQFF
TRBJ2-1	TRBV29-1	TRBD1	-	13	TGCAGCGCCGGACAGGGGACTCTGGGTGAGCAGTTCTTC	CSAGQGTLGEQFF
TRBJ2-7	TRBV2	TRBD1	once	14	TGTGCCAGCAGTGAGACAGGGGGACCTTACGAGCAGTACTTC	CASSETGGPYEQYF
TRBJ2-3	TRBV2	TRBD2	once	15	TGTGCCAGCCACTTTAGCGGGGGGTCGGTAGATACGCAGTATTTT	CASHFSGGSVDTQYF
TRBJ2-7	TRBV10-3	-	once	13	TGTGCCATCAGTCCGACAGGACGCTACGAGCAGTACTTC	CAISPTGRYEQYF
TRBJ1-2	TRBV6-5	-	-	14	TGTGCCAGCAGAAAAGACGAAAGGATCGGCGGCTACACCTTC	CASRKDERIGGYTF
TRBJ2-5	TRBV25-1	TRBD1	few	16	TGTGCCAGCGGCCGGGTGGGAACAGGGGGGTGGGAGACCCAGTACTTC	CASGRVGTGGWETQYF
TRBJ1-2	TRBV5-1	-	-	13	TGCGCCAGCAGCTTGGACCTAACATATGGCTACACCTTC	CASSLDLTYGYTF
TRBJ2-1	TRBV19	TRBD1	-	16	TGTGCCAGTAGTCCCTCGACAGGGGGCTTCTCGTATGAGCAGTTCTTC	CASSPSTGGFSYEQFF
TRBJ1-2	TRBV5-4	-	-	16	TGTGCCAGCAGCCTGAGCGGGGGCGGTTTGTTTGGTGGCTACACCTTC	CASSLSGGGLFGGYTF
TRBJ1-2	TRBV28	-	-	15	TGTGCCAGCAGTTTAGGCAGCCGAACCGAATATGGCTACACCTTC	CASSLGSRTEYGYTF
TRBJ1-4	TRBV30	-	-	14	TGTGCCTGTAGACAGAACCATCTCGAGGAAAAACTGTTTTTT	CACRQNHLEEKLFF
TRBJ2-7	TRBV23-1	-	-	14	TGCGCCAGCAGTCAAGGGGGGAGCTCCTACGAGCAGTACTTC	CASSQGGSSYEQYF
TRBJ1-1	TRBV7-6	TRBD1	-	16	TGTGCCAGCAGCTTGGGGACAGGGGGACGGAACACTGAAGCTTTCTTT	CASSLGTGGRNTEAFF
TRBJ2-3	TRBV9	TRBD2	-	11	TGTGCCAGTAGCGGGGACTACACGCAGTATTTT	CASSGDYTQYF
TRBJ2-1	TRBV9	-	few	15	TGTGCCAGCAGCGTAGCGGCTAGTTGGAGCAATGAGCAGTTCTTC	CASSVAASWSNEQFF
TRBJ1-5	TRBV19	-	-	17	TGTGCCAGTAGTATAGGGGGGGGGCTTGGAAGCAATCAGCCCCAGCATTTT	CASSIGGGLGSNQPQHF
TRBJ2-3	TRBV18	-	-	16	TGTGCCAGCACGACCGCCAGACAGAGTCGCACAGATACGCAGTATTTT	CASTTARQSRTDTQYF
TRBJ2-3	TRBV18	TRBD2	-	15	TGTGCCAGCTCACCTGCGGGAGTGAATGCAGATACGCAGTATTTT	CASSPAGVNADTQYF
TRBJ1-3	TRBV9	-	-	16	TGTGCCAGCAGCCCGCGGGACGATCTTTCTGGAAACACCATATATTTT	CASSPRDDLSGNTIYF
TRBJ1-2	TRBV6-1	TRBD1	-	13	TGTGCCAGCAGCCCGACAGGGCTCTATGGCTACACCTTC	CASSPTGLYGYTF
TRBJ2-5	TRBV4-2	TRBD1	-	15	TGTGCCAGCAGCCAAACCCGGGACAGGAAGGAGACCCAGTACTTC	CASSQTRDRKETQYF
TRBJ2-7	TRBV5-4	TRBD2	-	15	TGTGCCAGCAGCTTGGGTACCGGGACTAGCGGGATTCAGTACTTC	CASSLGTGTSGIQYF
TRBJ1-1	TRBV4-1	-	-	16	TGCGCCAGCAGCCAAGCGGGGCACCTAAGGAACACTGAAGCTTTCTTT	CASSQAGHLRNTEAFF
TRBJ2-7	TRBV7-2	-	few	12	TGTGCCAGCAGCCCGACAGACGTCGAGCAGTACTTC	CASSPTDVEQYF
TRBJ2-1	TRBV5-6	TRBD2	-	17	TGTGCCAGCAGCTTTGGGATAGCGGGAATAATGAACAATGAGCAGTTCTTC	CASSFGIAGIMNNEQFF
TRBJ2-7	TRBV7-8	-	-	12	TGTGCCAGCAGCTTTTACCAGGGGGAGCAGTACTTC	CASSFYQGEQYF
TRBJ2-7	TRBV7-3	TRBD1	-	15	TGTGCCAGCAGCCCCATGGGGGGACAGGGTTACGAGCAGTACTTC	CASSPMGGQGYEQYF
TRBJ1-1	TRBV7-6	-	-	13	TGTGCCAGCAGTTCACAGCAGAACACTGAAGCTTTCTTT	CASSSQQNTEAFF
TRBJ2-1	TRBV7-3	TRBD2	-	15	TGTGCCAGCAGCTTAAGCCTAGCGGGAGCGAATGAGCAGTTCTTC	CASSLSLAGANEQFF
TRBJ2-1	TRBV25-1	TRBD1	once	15	TGTGCCAGCAGTGTGGGGACAGGCTATCCGGGGGAGCAGTTCTTC	CASSVGTGYPGEQFF
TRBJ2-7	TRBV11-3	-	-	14	TGTGCCAGCACCGGGGGACTCTCCTCCTACGAGCAGTACTTC	CASTGGLSSYEQYF
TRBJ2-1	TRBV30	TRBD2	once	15	TGTGCCTGGAGTAGGACTAGCGGACTTAACAATGAGCAGTTCTTC	CAWSRTSGLNNEQFF
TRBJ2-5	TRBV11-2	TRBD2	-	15	TGTGCCAGCAGCTTAGGAAGAGCGGGAGGCGAGACCCAGTACTTC	CASSLGRAGGETQYF
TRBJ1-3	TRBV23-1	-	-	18	TGCGCCAGCAGTCAATCGAGGAGGGACGGAGGCTCTGGAAACACCATATATTTT	CASSQSRRDGGSGNTIYF
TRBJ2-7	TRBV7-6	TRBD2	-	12	TGTGCCAGCAGCTGGGGGGGTTACGAGCAGTACTTC	CASSWGGYEQYF
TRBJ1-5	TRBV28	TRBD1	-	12	TGTGCCAGCAGTTTAGACAGGGCGCCCCAGCATTTT	CASSLDRAPQHF
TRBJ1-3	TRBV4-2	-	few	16	TGTGCCAGCAGCCAAGTCGGGCTAGTCTCTGGAAACACCATATATTTT	CASSQVGLVSGNTIYF